A selection of T cell receptor beta chains follows, all from one sample in a study of T cells in localized non-small cell lung cancer. The table came from immunoSEQ multiplex PCR; TCRdb's copy has only in-frame clones and leaves some out. Of 33,000 or so clones in the sample, 82% were seen once. The sequences come from peripheral blood, collected before any cancer treatment. These receptors all come from a male donor at least 60 years old with stage III squamous cell lung carcinoma. Both conserved end residues are part of each CDR3. D genes are given only for firm matches. Clone size is shown for a subset of rows, as once, few, many or a class of expanded clone.

size: .; V: TRBV5-4; D: .; J: TRBJ2-3; CDR3: CASSFPGVDTQYF; DNA: TGTGCCAGCAGCTTTCCGGGGGTGGATACGCAGTATTTT
size: .; V: TRBV5-6; D: .; J: TRBJ1-5; CDR3: CASSLALGQPQHF; DNA: TGTGCCAGCAGCTTGGCCTTGGGTCAGCCCCAGCATTTT
size: .; V: TRBV19; D: .; J: TRBJ1-2; CDR3: CATTREGYGYTF; DNA: TGTGCCACCACGAGGGAGGGTTATGGCTACACCTTC
size: .; V: TRBV6-1; D: .; J: TRBJ1-2; CDR3: CASSEAEAAYGYTF; DNA: TGTGCCAGCAGTGAAGCGGAGGCGGCCTATGGCTACACCTTC
size: .; V: TRBV19; D: TRBD2; J: TRBJ2-1; CDR3: CASSMAGGPYNEQFF; DNA: TGTGCCAGTAGTATGGCGGGGGGGCCCTACAATGAGCAGTTCTTC
size: .; V: TRBV18; D: .; J: TRBJ2-1; CDR3: CASSPFDSYNEQFF; DNA: TGTGCCAGCTCACCATTCGACAGTTACAATGAGCAGTTCTTC
size: .; V: TRBV4-1; D: .; J: TRBJ1-5; CDR3: CASSQEVAGDQPQHF; DNA: TGCGCCAGCAGCCAAGAGGTCGCAGGGGATCAGCCCCAGCATTTT
size: once; V: TRBV5-1; D: TRBD2; J: TRBJ2-3; CDR3: CASSLRTSGRSDTQYF; DNA: TGCGCCAGCAGCCTGAGGACTAGCGGGAGGTCAGATACGCAGTATTTT
size: once; V: TRBV27; D: .; J: TRBJ1-2; CDR3: CASSSSLASGYTF; DNA: TGTGCCAGCAGTTCATCCCTGGCTAGTGGCTACACCTTC
size: .; V: TRBV11-2; D: TRBD1; J: TRBJ1-1; CDR3: CASSSTGWTEAFF; DNA: TGTGCCAGCAGCTCGACAGGGTGGACTGAAGCTTTCTTT
size: .; V: TRBV5-5; D: .; J: TRBJ2-1; CDR3: CASSPQLRGLGFF; DNA: TGTGCCAGCAGCCCTCAGCTTAGGGGCCTGGGGTTCTTC
size: .; V: TRBV7-3; D: .; J: TRBJ2-7; CDR3: CASSFKGGLEQYF; DNA: TGTGCCAGCAGCTTTAAGGGTGGGCTCGAGCAGTACTTC
size: .; V: TRBV6-1; D: TRBD2; J: TRBJ2-3; CDR3: CASSSAGGDTQYF; DNA: TGTGCCAGCAGTTCCGCGGGGGGAGATACGCAGTATTTT
size: few; V: TRBV5-6; D: .; J: TRBJ1-3; CDR3: CASSLQAGNTIYF; DNA: TGTGCCAGCAGCTTGCAGGCTGGAAACACCATATATTTT
size: .; V: TRBV9; D: TRBD1; J: TRBJ1-3; CDR3: CASSPKTGSGNTIYF; DNA: TGTGCCAGCAGCCCAAAGACAGGGTCCGGAAACACCATATATTTT
size: .; V: TRBV7-9; D: .; J: TRBJ1-4; CDR3: CASSLALGEGNEKLFF; DNA: TGTGCCAGCAGCTTAGCGCTAGGGGAAGGTAATGAAAAACTGTTTTTT
size: .; V: TRBV6-6; D: .; J: TRBJ1-1; CDR3: CASSLVEGGTEAFF; DNA: TGTGCCAGCAGCCTAGTGGAGGGGGGAACTGAAGCTTTCTTT
size: .; V: TRBV7-9; D: .; J: TRBJ1-4; CDR3: CASSRSTNEKLFF; DNA: TGTGCCAGCAGCCGGTCAACTAATGAAAAACTGTTTTTT
size: .; V: TRBV28; D: .; J: TRBJ1-4; CDR3: CASRPWGSVEKLFF; DNA: TGTGCCAGCAGACCCTGGGGTTCGGTAGAAAAACTGTTTTTT
size: .; V: TRBV10-3; D: .; J: TRBJ1-1; CDR3: CAISEGASEAFF; DNA: TGTGCCATCAGTGAGGGGGCCTCTGAAGCTTTCTTT
size: .; V: TRBV19; D: .; J: TRBJ2-1; CDR3: CASSIRDVSYNEQFF; DNA: TGTGCCAGTAGTATCCGGGACGTATCCTACAATGAGCAGTTCTTC
size: .; V: TRBV7-8; D: TRBD1; J: TRBJ2-6; CDR3: CASSQDRGPGANVLTF; DNA: TGTGCCAGCAGCCAGGACAGGGGGCCTGGGGCCAACGTCCTGACTTTC